The table lists the clone carrying this TCR beta chain with a few counts. Method: immunoSEQ multiplex PCR; TCRdb's copy keeps in-frame clones and lacks some. Of 40,000 to 45,000 clones in the sample, about 88% were seen once. This record belongs to a study of PD-L1 blockade in urothelial cancer. The overall study: Patients commenced atezolizumab in about 2014, and it was given at 1,200 mg intravenously every 3 weeks. Analyses used blood from 3 weeks (second dose) and 6 weeks after treatment start. Patients had been given 0 to 3 earlier chemotherapy regimens.

The CDR3 length is 11 residues. Germline CDR1 reads DFQATT; CDR2 reads SNEGSKA (reference sequence). The V segment lost 5 bases and the J segment 6 bases; nucleotides outside the gene matches: 2. This clonotype was sampled from a woman between 55 and 75 years old with urothelial cancer. The gene calls are TRBV20-1 and TRBJ2-5, with TRBD2 matching 8 bases. The specimen was PBMCs, collected around atezolizumab (anti-PD-L1) treatment. CDR3 sequence: CSAASGQTQYF. DNA for the CDR3: TGCAGTGCTGCTAGCGGGCAGACCCAGTACTTC.